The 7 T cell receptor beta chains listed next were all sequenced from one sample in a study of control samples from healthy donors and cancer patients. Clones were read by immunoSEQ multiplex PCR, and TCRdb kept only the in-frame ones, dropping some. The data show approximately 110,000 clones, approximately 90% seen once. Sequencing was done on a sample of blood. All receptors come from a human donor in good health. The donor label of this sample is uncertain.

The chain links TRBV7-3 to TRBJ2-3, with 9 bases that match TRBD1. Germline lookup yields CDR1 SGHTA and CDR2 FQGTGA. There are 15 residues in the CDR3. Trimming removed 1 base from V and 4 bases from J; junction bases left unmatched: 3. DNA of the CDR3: TGTGCCAGCAGCTTAATCACAGGGGGCCCAGATACGCAGTATTTT. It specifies CASSLITGGPDTQYF.

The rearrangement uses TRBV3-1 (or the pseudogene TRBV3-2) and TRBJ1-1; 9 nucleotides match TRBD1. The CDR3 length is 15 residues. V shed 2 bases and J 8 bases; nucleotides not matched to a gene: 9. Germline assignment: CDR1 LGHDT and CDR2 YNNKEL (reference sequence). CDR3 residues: CASSQMGQGRIEAFF. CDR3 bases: TGTGCCAGCAGCCAAATGGGACAGGGTAGAATCGAAGCTTTCTTT.

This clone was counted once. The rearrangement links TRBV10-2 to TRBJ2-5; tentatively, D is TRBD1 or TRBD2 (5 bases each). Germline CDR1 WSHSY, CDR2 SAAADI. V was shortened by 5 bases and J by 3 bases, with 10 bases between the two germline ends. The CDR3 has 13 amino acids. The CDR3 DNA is TGCGCCAGCAGTTGGGGGACGGAAGAGACCCAGTACTTC. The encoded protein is CASSWGTEETQYF.

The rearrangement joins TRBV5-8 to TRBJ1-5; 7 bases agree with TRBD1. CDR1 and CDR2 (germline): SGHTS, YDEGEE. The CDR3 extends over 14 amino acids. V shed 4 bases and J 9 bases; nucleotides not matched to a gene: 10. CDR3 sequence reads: CASSIGTVSRPQHF. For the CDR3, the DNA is TGTGCCAGCAGCATAGGGACAGTATCACGGCCCCAGCATTTT.

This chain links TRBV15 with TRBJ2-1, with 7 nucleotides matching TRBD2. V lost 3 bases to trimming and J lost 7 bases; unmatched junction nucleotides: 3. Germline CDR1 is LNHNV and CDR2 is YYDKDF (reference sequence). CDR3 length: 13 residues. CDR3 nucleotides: TGTGCCACCAGCAGGGGGGGGAATAATGAGCAGTTCTTC. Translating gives CATSRGGNNEQFF.

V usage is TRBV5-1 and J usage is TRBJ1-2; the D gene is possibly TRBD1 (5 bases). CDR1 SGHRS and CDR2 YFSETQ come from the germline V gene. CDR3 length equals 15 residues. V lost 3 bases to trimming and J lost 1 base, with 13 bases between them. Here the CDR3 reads CASSSDKADNYGYTF. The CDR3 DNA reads TGCGCCAGCAGCTCGGACAAAGCAGATAACTATGGCTACACCTTC.

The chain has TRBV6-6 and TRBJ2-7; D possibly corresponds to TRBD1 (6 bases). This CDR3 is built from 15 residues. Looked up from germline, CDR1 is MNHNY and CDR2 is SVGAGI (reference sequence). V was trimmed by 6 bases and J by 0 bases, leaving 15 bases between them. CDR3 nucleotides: TGTGCCAGCAGAACTCAGGGGATTAGCTCCTACGAGCAGTACTTC. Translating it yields CASRTQGISSYEQYF.